This T cell receptor (beta chain) was captured by sequencing in a study of T-cell memory formation after mild COVID-19. Overall study findings and caveats: The study found contracting CD4+ clones mainly in CM and EM and contracting CD8+ clones in EMRA.

Only a few counts were recorded for this clonotype. Its antigen is unknown. A 5'RACE reaction primed in the constant segment made cDNA libraries of TCR alpha and TCR beta, and these carried sample barcodes and UMIs. TCRdb reprocessed the 5' RACE reads via MiXCR and lists one record per CDR3 protein. The table includes 470,000 or so distinct CDR3 sequences, around 17% detected once. Germline values: CDR1 SGHAT, CDR2 FQDESV (reference sequence). The CDR3 extends over 13 amino acids. V lost 5 bases to trimming and J lost 0 bases, with 7 bases between them. The sequenced material came from PBMCs or a T cell subset sorted from them (not recorded which). The V call is TRBV11-1, the J call TRBJ2-5; possibly TRBD1 for D (6 bases). The receptor comes from a man between 18 and 29 years old who had mild COVID-19 (a few samples of this study predate the infection). Cell type and time point are not known. CDR3 bases: TGTGCCAGCAGCACAGGGTACCAAGAGACCCAGTACTTC. Translation: CASSTGYQETQYF.